This TCR beta chain was documented in a study of T-cell reconstitution after alpha-beta-depleted transplantation in children. There are a few counts of this clonotype. Its antigen is unknown. Notes on the study in general: Where some patients showed high TCRbeta diversity at day 60, it came from recipient T cells and thymic progenitors that had survived. Newly made T cells mostly supplied T-cell counts and diversity one year after transplant. Approximately two months post-transplant, alpha-beta T cells reportedly originated from several hundred expanded graft clones.

Unique molecular identifiers were used to barcode this TCRbeta library. TCRdb itself ran the PCR reads through MiXCR, one entry per CDR3 protein. The sample has 670,000 or so distinct CDR3 sequences, around 13% seen once. The germline V gene encodes CDR1 SGHRS and CDR2 YFSETQ. V lost 0 bases, J lost 6 bases, and 5 bases stayed unmatched. The CDR3 is made up of 15 amino acids. The sequence derives from a girl aged 2 to 9 with congenital amegakaryocytic thrombocytopenia, due to receive a stem cell transplant. The sample here was PBMCs, taken before TCRalphabeta/CD19-depleted stem cell transplant. The chain couples TRBV5-1 to TRBJ1-5; 8 bases are shared with TRBD1. Written as DNA, the CDR3 is TGCGCCAGCAGCTTGGGGGACAGGAAGGGTCAGCCCCAGCATTTT. Protein product: CASSLGDRKGQPQHF.